The sequence of this T cell receptor (beta chain) was determined in a study of cytomegalovirus exposure and HLA in healthy donors. Study-wide results and limits: As was reported, the classifier diagnosed cytomegalovirus status with high specificity and sensitivity. TCR beta sequences reportedly predicted the HLA-A and HLA-B alleles of most subjects accurately.

The CDR3 has 14 amino acids. CDR1 and CDR2 from the germline V gene are MDHEN and SYDVKM. V lost 3 bases to trimming and J lost 8 bases, with 16 bases between them. The PCR used 60 Vbeta and 13 Jbeta primers. Libraries were prepared by immunoSEQ multiplex PCR; TCRdb keeps only in-frame clonotypes and omits some of them. This table has around 94,000 clones, 50% to 75% appearing once. Notes on this clone: What it recognizes is unknown.

The rearrangement links TRBV28 to TRBJ1-2; D may be TRBD1 (5 bases). The sequenced material came from PBMCs. The sequence was collected from a man in his thirties or forties in good health and CMV-seronegative. The CDR3 region has the DNA TGTGCCAGCAGTTTTCGGGGGTCAGGGCGAGGCTACACCTTC. Its protein is CASSFRGSGRGYTF.